This record looks at one T cell receptor beta chain sequence and its context. The method was immunoSEQ multiplex PCR; TCRdb's version includes in-frame clones alone and lacks a portion of them. Counted here are around 140,000 clones, approximately 94% occurring once; the ten biggest clones make up roughly 6.2%. The data are from a study of control samples from healthy donors and cancer patients. This CDR3 contains 13 residues. Trimming shortened V by 8 bases and J by 1 base, and 9 bases separated the two germline ends. This TCR was sampled from a man aged 18-30 years in good health. The sequencing input was blood. The V gene is TRBV12-3 or TRBV12-4, the J gene TRBJ1-3, with D uncertain. The CDR3 spells CASPRVSGNTIYF. The CDR3 nucleotides read TGTGCCAGCCCTCGGGTGTCTGGAAACACCATATATTTT.